The rows below give T cell receptor beta chains drawn from one sample of a study of T cells expressing NK-cell markers. TCRdb re-called the 5' RACE reads, yielding one record per CDR3 amino acid sequence without DNA. The sample table sets out under 600,000 distinct CDR3 sequences. Sequenced material: blood T cells: a sorted CD56 or NKG2C T cell subset, CD4+ or CD8+ T cells, or bulk PBMC T cells (not recorded which). These receptors were collected from a woman in her forties or fifties in good health. Each CDR3 is given with its conserved first and last residue. Some rows have no size entry. The others give once, few or many, or a class for an expanded clone.

v_call	clone_size	cdr3_length	j_call	cdr3_aa
TRBV5-1	.	15	TRBJ2-1	CASSLGQGFYNEQFF
TRBV12-3/TRBV12-4	medium-sized	13	TRBJ2-5	CASSLGLKGTQYF
TRBV20-1	.	13	TRBJ1-3	CSASPQAGNTIYF
TRBV6-5	.	13	TRBJ2-3	CASGSGTSPGWYF
TRBV4-1	.	17	TRBJ1-5	CASSQDLGAMGNQPQHF
TRBV7-2	.	11	TRBJ2-1	CASSIADEQFF
TRBV2	.	12	TRBJ2-1	CASRATSREQFF
TRBV10-3	.	15	TRBJ2-1	CAIRADRGQYSEQFF
TRBV10-2	.	14	TRBJ2-7	CASMAWGAQYEQYF
TRBV27	.	13	TRBJ2-7	CASSLRTSHEQYF
TRBV5-1	.	14	TRBJ1-4	CASSLQTTNEKLFF
TRBV20-1	.	15	TRBJ2-1	CSARDFPSGRGEEFF
TRBV5-1	.	16	TRBJ2-3	CASSFTGDSLRDTQYF
TRBV6-2/TRBV6-3	.	18	TRBJ1-1	CASSYPTGTGVMNTEAFF
TRBV2	.	16	TRBJ2-2	CASSKGRIQNTGELFF
TRBV2	.	16	TRBJ2-1	CASSVSGGGKDNEQFF
TRBV12-5	.	15	TRBJ2-2	CASGSGTKNTGELFF
TRBV29-1	.	14	TRBJ1-1	CSVEANSMDTEAFF
TRBV11-2	.	16	TRBJ2-7	CASSLRGSGGTLEQYF